This T cell receptor (beta chain) was captured by sequencing in a study of T cell responses to AZD1222 COVID-19 vaccine. The CDR3 loop spans 18 amino acids. Germline CDR1 and CDR2: LNHDA and SQIVND (reference sequence). V was clipped by 0 bases and J by 7 bases, with 23 bases between them. The protocol was immunoSEQ multiplex PCR, while the TCRdb copy is restricted to in-frame clones and leaves out a portion. This sample has roughly 160,000 clones, with about 91% found just once. General study findings and limits: There were repertoire samples only from the period after the peak T cell response. Spike-specific TCR breadth and depth were elevated following two AZD1222 doses. Baseline seropositivity characterized only a handful of AZD1222 recipients. Distributed over spike, vaccine-associated CD4 TCRs predominated at 160-218 and 743-854.

Worth noting for this clone: Its specificity is not known.

The origin of this receptor is an adult in good health. The rearrangement joins TRBV19 to TRBJ2-3, with D perhaps matching TRBD2 (5 bases). Material: peripheral blood, obtained on day 0 of MenACWY control vaccination. The CDR3, as DNA: TGTGCCAGTAGTATAGATCCCCAAGCTAGCCCTCTGACGCATACGCAGTATTTT. Translation gives CASSIDPQASPLTHTQYF.